A selection of T cell receptor beta chains follows, all from one sample in a study of blood T cell repertoires in COVID-19. Sequenced by immunoSEQ multiplex PCR; TCRdb stores in-frame clones only, minus some. The data show 100,000 to 120,000 clones, 81% seen once. Sample: peripheral blood. Every receptor here comes from a woman in her seventies with acute or convalescent COVID-19. Each CDR3 is given with its conserved first and last residue. Fields, in order: J gene, V gene, D gene, clone size, CDR3 protein, CDR3 DNA. A D gene is named only where the DNA matches it firmly. A clone size is listed for some rows: how often the clone was seen (once, few, many), or a class if it is expanded.

TRBJ2-5 | TRBV9 | . | . | CASSVGTGSIQETQYF | TGTGCCAGCAGCGTAGGAACAGGTTCTATCCAAGAGACCCAGTACTTC
TRBJ2-7 | TRBV27 | . | . | CASSLIGTSSYEQYF | TGTGCCAGCAGTTTAATCGGGACAAGTTCCTACGAGCAGTACTTC
TRBJ2-7 | TRBV11-1 | . | . | CASSSNYYEQYF | TGTGCCAGCAGCTCCAACTACTACGAGCAGTACTTC
TRBJ1-4 | TRBV12-3/TRBV12-4 | . | . | CASRSNINEKLFF | TGTGCCAGCAGAAGTAACATTAATGAAAAACTGTTTTTT
TRBJ2-7 | TRBV27 | TRBD2 | . | CASSGLVAGGPYEQYF | TGTGCCAGCAGTGGGTTGGTAGCGGGGGGACCCTACGAGCAGTACTTC
TRBJ2-7 | TRBV7-2 | . | . | CASSSYPAGEQYF | TGTGCCAGCAGCTCTTATCCCGCAGGCGAGCAGTACTTC
TRBJ2-1 | TRBV5-1 | TRBD1 | . | CASSLGSGTGYNEQFF | TGCGCCAGCAGCTTGGGTTCCGGGACAGGGTACAATGAGCAGTTCTTC
TRBJ2-2 | TRBV6-5 | . | . | CASGLINTGELFF | TGTGCCAGCGGGCTTATAAACACCGGGGAGCTGTTTTTT
TRBJ2-7 | TRBV4-3 | TRBD1 | once | CASSQRTGVYEQYF | TGCGCCAGCAGCCAGAGGACAGGGGTCTACGAGCAGTACTTC
TRBJ1-2 | TRBV14 | . | few | CASSQEGPGGHPDGYTF | TGTGCCAGCAGCCAAGAGGGTCCGGGGGGACACCCGGATGGCTACACCTTC
TRBJ1-2 | TRBV28 | TRBD1 | . | CASSSGTVGYTF | TGTGCCAGCAGTTCCGGGACAGTAGGCTACACCTTC
TRBJ2-7 | TRBV10-3 | TRBD2 | . | CAISGSGREDEQYF | TGTGCCATCAGTGGTAGCGGGAGAGAGGACGAGCAGTACTTC
TRBJ2-1 | TRBV4-1 | . | . | CASSQPGQSGRTYNEQFF | TGCGCCAGCAGCCAACCAGGCCAGTCAGGTAGAACCTACAATGAGCAGTTCTTC
TRBJ2-7 | TRBV29-1 | . | . | CSVSLTDSKLYEQYF | TGCAGCGTCTCTTTGACGGACAGTAAGCTTTACGAGCAGTACTTC
TRBJ2-1 | TRBV3-1/TRBV3-2 | . | . | CASSQDVAQGLDNEQFF | TGTGCCAGCAGCCAAGACGTCGCGCAGGGGCTGGACAATGAGCAGTTCTTC
TRBJ2-7 | TRBV30 | TRBD2 | . | CAWREWTSALGEQYF | TGTGCCTGGAGGGAATGGACTAGCGCCCTTGGGGAGCAGTACTTC
TRBJ2-7 | TRBV7-2 | TRBD2 | . | CASSSPPSGSYEQYF | TGTGCCAGCAGCTCCCCCCCTAGCGGGTCTTACGAGCAGTACTTC
TRBJ1-2 | TRBV4-3 | . | . | CASSPQLANYGYTF | TGCGCCAGCAGCCCACAGTTAGCTAACTATGGCTACACCTTC
TRBJ2-7 | TRBV4-1 | TRBD1 | once | CASSQEGTGVYEQYF | TGCGCCAGCAGCCAAGAGGGGACAGGGGTCTACGAGCAGTACTTC
TRBJ1-2 | TRBV4-3 | TRBD1 | . | CASSQGQGVGYGYTF | TGCGCCAGCAGCCAAGGGCAGGGGGTCGGCTATGGCTACACCTTC
TRBJ1-2 | TRBV28 | . | . | CASSLDRMGGYTF | TGTGCCAGCAGTTTAGACAGGATGGGCGGCTACACCTTC
TRBJ2-7 | TRBV7-9 | . | . | CASSLGGEVYEQYF | TGTGCCAGCAGCTTAGGAGGGGAGGTTTACGAGCAGTACTTC
TRBJ2-7 | TRBV5-1 | TRBD1 | medium-sized | CASSKGQGNYEQYF | TGCGCCAGCAGCAAGGGACAGGGGAACTACGAGCAGTACTTC
TRBJ2-7 | TRBV7-9 | TRBD2 | . | CASSGRAQSEQYF | TGTGCCAGCAGCGGGAGGGCCCAGAGCGAGCAGTACTTC
TRBJ2-1 | TRBV10-2 | . | few | CASAPVYNEQFF | TGCGCCAGCGCCCCAGTCTACAATGAGCAGTTCTTC
TRBJ2-5 | TRBV7-2 | TRBD2 | . | CASSRGGAWETQYF | TGTGCCAGCAGCCGGGGGGGGGCTTGGGAGACCCAGTACTTC
TRBJ1-1 | TRBV15 | . | few | CATSGHRTEAFF | TGTGCCACCAGCGGACATCGGACTGAAGCTTTCTTT
TRBJ2-2 | TRBV10-3 | TRBD2 | . | CATIAGLNTGELFF | TGTGCCACTATAGCGGGACTGAACACCGGGGAGCTGTTTTTT
TRBJ2-1 | TRBV3-1/TRBV3-2 | TRBD2 | few | CASSQEKIAGVGNEQFF | TGTGCCAGCAGCCAAGAGAAAATAGCGGGAGTAGGAAATGAGCAGTTCTTC
TRBJ2-1 | TRBV19 | . | . | CASSHGIGHNEQFF | TGTGCCAGTAGCCACGGGATTGGGCACAATGAGCAGTTCTTC
TRBJ1-5 | TRBV30 | TRBD1 | . | CAWTVGGLGNQPQHF | TGTGCCTGGACTGTAGGGGGCCTAGGTAATCAGCCCCAGCATTTT
TRBJ1-3 | TRBV30 | TRBD1 | few | CAWSVGTVGNTIYF | TGTGCCTGGAGTGTAGGGACAGTTGGAAACACCATATATTTT
TRBJ2-3 | TRBV7-2 | . | . | CASSLGRATDTQYF | TGTGCCAGCAGCTTAGGGAGAGCGACAGATACGCAGTATTTT
TRBJ2-2 | TRBV10-2 | . | . | CASISSTGTGELFF | TGCGCCAGCATCTCCTCCACGGGGACCGGGGAGCTGTTTTTT
TRBJ1-3 | TRBV30 | . | . | CAWSVSGRAGNTIYF | TGTGCCTGGAGTGTATCGGGGAGGGCTGGAAACACCATATATTTT
TRBJ1-2 | TRBV5-5 | TRBD1 | . | CASSPWTGTTYGYTF | TGTGCCAGCAGCCCGTGGACAGGGACCACTTATGGCTACACCTTC
TRBJ1-6 | TRBV6-5 | . | . | CASNSINSPLHF | TGTGCCAGCAACTCAATCAATTCACCCCTCCACTTT
TRBJ2-5 | TRBV7-9 | TRBD1 | . | CASSLDVGQGTETQYF | TGTGCCAGCAGCTTAGATGTCGGACAGGGTACGGAGACCCAGTACTTC
TRBJ2-2 | TRBV5-1 | . | . | CASSLGAGRSTGELFF | TGCGCCAGCAGCTTGGGAGCAGGGAGGTCCACCGGGGAGCTGTTTTTT
TRBJ1-6 | TRBV7-8 | TRBD1 | . | CASSSDRGVGSPLHF | TGTGCCAGCAGCTCAGACAGGGGGGTAGGGTCACCCCTCCACTTT
TRBJ2-7 | TRBV7-8 | . | . | CASSLPISYEQYF | TGTGCCAGCAGCTTACCCATCTCCTACGAGCAGTACTTC
TRBJ2-2 | TRBV5-4 | TRBD2 | . | CASSLGGRAYTGELFF | TGTGCCAGCAGCTTGGGCGGGAGGGCTTACACCGGGGAGCTGTTTTTT